Below, 25 T cell receptor beta chains from the same sample are listed, as sequenced in a study of T cells in Graves' hyperthyroidism and ophthalmopathy. Amplification of TCR beta CDR3 regions was performed using RNA transcripts as template. Carried out on the TCR CDR3, a first-round RT-PCR used the HTBI primer set. MiXCR was run by TCRdb on the multiplex PCR reads, yielding one entry per CDR3 protein. The data contain some 350,000 distinct CDR3 sequences, over 15% of them singletons. Sequences were obtained from blood. The receptors stem from a woman between 18 and 29 years old with Graves' hyperthyroidism.

This clonotype was counted ten times or more. The gene calls are TRBV7-9 and TRBJ2-7; D possibly corresponds to TRBD2 (6 bases). V gave up 3 bases and J gave up 5 bases, with 17 bases separating them. CDR1 is SEHNR, CDR2 FQNEAQ, per germline (reference sequence). This CDR3 has 15 amino acids. CDR3 nucleotides: TGTGCCAGCAGCTTGACAACGGGGGACTTGGACGAGCAGTACTTC. This encodes CASSLTTGDLDEQYF.

Many counts were recorded for this clonotype. V usage is TRBV4-1 and J usage is TRBJ1-2; D possibly corresponds to TRBD1 (6 bases). V gave up 3 bases and J gave up 2 bases, with 10 bases separating them. Germline CDR1 is MGHRA and CDR2 is YSYEKL. The CDR3 has 14 amino acids. CDR3 DNA: TGCGCCAGCAGCCAGGGAGGACAGAACTATGGCTACACCTTC. It specifies CASSQGGQNYGYTF.

The sample holds a few counts of this clonotype. The rearrangement uses TRBV6-5 and TRBJ1-2; possible D gene TRBD1, 6 bases. The germline V gene encodes CDR1 MNHEY and CDR2 SVGAGI. Trimming cost V 2 bases and J 4 bases, with 11 bases left between them. This CDR3 contains 14 residues. CDR3 DNA sequence: TGTGCCAGCAGTTACGCCGGACAGCCCTATGGCTACACCTTC. It encodes CASSYAGQPYGYTF.

This chain links TRBV18 with TRBJ2-7; D is tentatively TRBD1 or TRBD2 (5 bases each). The germline V gene encodes CDR1 KGHSH and CDR2 LQKENI. V was cut by 0 bases and J by 5 bases, with 17 bases left in between. The CDR3 sequence is 16 residues long. The CDR3 protein is CASSPPFGLVRDEQYF. CDR3 coding DNA: TGTGCCAGCTCACCACCATTCGGACTCGTCAGGGACGAGCAGTACTTC.

The rearrangement uses TRBV19 and TRBJ1-2; 7 bases line up with TRBD1. CDR3 size: 13 residues. Germline CDR1 is LNHDA and CDR2 is SQIVND (reference sequence). V lost 5 bases to trimming and J lost 5 bases; unmatched junction nucleotides: 5. The CDR3 region has the DNA TGTGCCAGTAGTCTCAGGGGGAAGTATGGCTACACCTTC. Amino acids: CASSLRGKYGYTF.

This clonotype occurred many times. The V and J genes are TRBV6-2 or TRBV6-3 and TRBJ2-5, with D hard to call. Trimming pared 5 bases from V and 4 bases from J, leaving 11 bases between. CDR1 MNHEY and CDR2 SVGEGT come from the germline V gene. The CDR3 spans 13 residues. The CDR3 DNA follows: TGTGCCAGCAGTCTTTATGCGGTAGAGACCCAGTACTTC. This sequence encodes CASSLYAVETQYF.

In DNA form, the CDR3 reads TGTGCCAGCAGTTACGGGGTAACGACCACCGGGGAGCTGTTTTTT. Encoded protein: CASSYGVTTTGELFF. The gene calls are TRBV6-2 or TRBV6-3 and TRBJ2-2; D gene uncertain. Germline V CDR1 and CDR2: MNHEY, SVGEGT. The length of the CDR3 is 15 residues. Trimming left V 2 bases short and J 4 bases short, with 11 bases between.

This clonotype was picked up a small number of times. Here the CDR3 DNA reads TGTGCCAGTTGGGGAGGGATGGAAGCTTTCTTT. Its translation is CASWGGMEAFF. The chain couples TRBV6-1 to TRBJ1-1, with unresolved D. The length of the CDR3 is 11 residues. Between the trimmed V and J ends, which lost 9 bases and 8 bases, there was a span of 13 bases. The germline V gene has CDR1 MNHNS and CDR2 SASEGT.

The table lists this clonotype with many counts. The CDR3 here is CSAPLGRSKNIQYF. The DNA for the CDR3 is TGCAGTGCCCCCCTTGGCAGGAGCAAAAACATTCAGTACTTC. The J gene is TRBJ2-4, the V gene TRBV20-1; no firm D call. V lost 6 bases and J lost 3, with 15 bases in between. Germline values: CDR1 DFQATT, CDR2 SNEGSKA (reference sequence). The CDR3 length is 14 residues.

The genes are TRBV6-5 and TRBJ1-2; no definite D call. The germline V gene encodes CDR1 MNHEY and CDR2 SVGAGI. The CDR3 loop spans 13 amino acids. Trimming removed 2 bases at V and 2 bases at J, with 6 bases between. The chain's CDR3 is CASSYGLNYGYTF. The CDR3, as DNA: TGTGCCAGCAGTTACGGTCTAAACTATGGCTACACCTTC.

This clonotype was seen ten or more times. This chain uses TRBV7-3 with TRBJ2-7; TRBD2 matches 8 bases. The CDR3 loop spans 14 amino acids. V shed 1 base, J shed 4 bases, and the junction held 3 bases outside the gene matches. From germline, CDR1 is SGHTA and CDR2 FQGTGA. CDR3 residues: CASSLMPSGYEQYF. The CDR3 region has the DNA TGTGCCAGCAGCTTAATGCCTAGCGGGTACGAGCAGTACTTC. The complete variable domain, with remaining parts taken from reference TRBV7-3 and TRBJ2-7, reads GAGVSQTPSNKVTEKGKYVELRCDPISGHTALYWYRQSLGQGPEFLIYFQGTGAADDSGLPNDRFFAVRPEGSVSTLKIQRTERGDSAVYLCASSLMPSGYEQYFGPGTRLTVT.

This clonotype was picked up many times. V and J are TRBV12-3 or TRBV12-4 and TRBJ2-5; TRBD2 is a possible D gene (6 bases). The CDR3 spans 14 residues. V dropped 6 bases and J dropped 1 base, with 12 bases sitting between them. The DNA for the CDR3 is TGTGCCAGCAGCAACATCGGGGGCCAAGAGACCCAGTACTTC. Its translation: CASSNIGGQETQYF.

This sequence joins TRBV10-1 and TRBJ1-1; D gene ambiguous. The CDR3 is 13 amino acids. The V and J ends lost 2 bases and 3 bases respectively, with 7 bases between them. Germline-derived CDR1 and CDR2 are WNHNN and SYGVQD (reference sequence). CDR3 region: CASSENSYTEAFF. For the CDR3, the DNA is TGCGCCAGCAGTGAGAACAGCTACACTGAAGCTTTCTTT.

The sample holds many counts of this clonotype. Possible read error: a much larger clone is one base away. The chain links TRBV29-1 to TRBJ2-2; D possibly corresponds to TRBD2 (5 bases). The germline V gene encodes CDR1 SQVTM and CDR2 ANQGSEA. CDR3 length equals 14 residues. The CDR3 nucleotides are TGCAGCGCTGAAACGGGAACCACGCCCGGGGAGCTGTTTTTT. As protein: CSAETGTTPGELFF.

The V gene is TRBV18, the J gene TRBJ1-1, with no clear D. Germline-derived CDR1 and CDR2 are KGHSH and LQKENI. V lost 2 bases, J lost 0 bases, and 13 bases lay in between. The CDR3 is made up of 16 amino acids. The CDR3 sequence is CASSPFVERLNTEAFF. The CDR3 DNA reads TGTGCCAGCTCACCATTTGTCGAGCGTCTGAACACTGAAGCTTTCTTT.

This clonotype appeared many times. The V call is TRBV12-3 or TRBV12-4, the J call TRBJ2-7; TRBD1 aligns across 8 bases. Losses at the gene ends were 5 bases for V and 2 bases for J; bases not matched to a gene: 8. The CDR3 sequence is 15 residues long. The CDR3 loop reads CASSPRTGKPYEQYF. DNA of the CDR3: TGTGCCAGCAGTCCCCGGACAGGGAAACCCTACGAGCAGTACTTC.

This clonotype has more than one count but fewer than ten. The chain carries TRBV5-6 and TRBJ1-1; no reliable D call. The CDR3 is made up of 13 amino acids. V was shortened by 0 bases and J by 4 bases, with 7 bases between the two germline ends. Germline V lookup: CDR1 SGHDT, CDR2 YYEEEE. CDR3 nucleotides: TGTGCCAGCAGCTTGGGGTGGGTCACTGAAGCTTTCTTT. This encodes CASSLGWVTEAFF.

Many counts were recorded for this clonotype. The J gene is TRBJ2-5, the V gene TRBV20-1; D may be TRBD2 (6 bases). Between the trimmed V and J ends, which lost 6 bases and 0 bases, there was a span of 17 bases. The CDR3 runs 15 residues. Germline V gene data show CDR1 as DFQATT and CDR2 as SNEGSKA (reference sequence). CDR3 DNA sequence: TGCAGTGCCCGTTCGTTTCGGGGGAACCAAGAGACCCAGTACTTC. This codes for CSARSFRGNQETQYF.

This clonotype has only a few counts. The CDR3 carries no conserved terminal phenylalanine or tryptophan, so it likely arises from a read error. This sequence joins TRBV11-2 and TRBJ2-4; D uncertain. V gave up 1 base and J gave up 3 bases, with 7 bases separating them. CDR1 SGHAT and CDR2 FQNNGV come from the germline V gene. This CDR3 is built from 14 residues. The chain's CDR3 is CASSLGTYKNIQYL. The CDR3 DNA reads TGTGCCAGCAGCTTAGGGACGTACAAAAACATTCAGTACCTC.

This clonotype was counted many times. The chain uses TRBV5-1 and TRBJ2-2; 10 nucleotides agree with TRBD1. Germline CDR1 and CDR2: SGHRS and YFSETQ. This CDR3 region has 15 residues. Trimming removed 3 bases from V and 4 bases from J; junction bases left unmatched: 3. CDR3 loop: CASSYGTGVTGELFF. The CDR3 DNA sequence: TGCGCCAGCAGCTACGGGACAGGGGTCACCGGGGAGCTGTTTTTT. Full variable domain (missing parts from reference TRBV5-1 and TRBJ2-2): KAGVTQTPRYLIKTRGQQVTLSCSPISGHRSVSWYQQTPGQGLQFLFEYFSETQRNKGNFPGRFSGRQFSNSRSEMNVSTLELGDSALYLCASSYGTGVTGELFFGEGSRLTVL.

This clonotype showed up many times. The chain recombines TRBV2 with TRBJ2-5; D is tentatively TRBD1 or TRBD2 (5 bases each). Trimming left V 8 bases short and J 4 bases short, with 20 bases between. The CDR3 is made up of 15 amino acids. CDR1 SNHLY and CDR2 FYNNEI come from the germline V gene. For the CDR3, the DNA is TGTGCCAGCGCATCTTGGTGGGGGTCGGGAGAGACCCAGTACTTC. Its translation: CASASWWGSGETQYF.

This clonotype was seen many times. CDR3 in amino acids: CASSALATGYFGTQYF. CDR3 DNA: TGTGCCAGCAGTGCCTTGGCGACAGGGTATTTTGGGACCCAGTACTTC. V usage is TRBV6-1 and J usage is TRBJ2-5, with 7 positions matching TRBD1. The CDR3 contains 16 residues. J was trimmed by 7 bases and V by 4 bases; bases with no gene match: 15. Germline V gene data show CDR1 as MNHNS and CDR2 as SASEGT.

Ten or more counts support this clonotype. The chain links TRBV6-1 to TRBJ2-7; 7 nucleotides align to TRBD1. This CDR3 is built from 15 residues. Trimming took 7 bases from V and 0 from J; bases not matched to a gene: 9. Germline CDR1 and CDR2: MNHNS and SASEGT. CDR3 coding DNA: TGTGCCAGCACTACAGACAGGGCGAGCTCCTACGAGCAGTACTTC. Amino acids: CASTTDRASSYEQYF.

This clonotype was counted at least ten times. The rearrangement joins TRBV12-3 or TRBV12-4 to TRBJ2-3; D call uncertain. This CDR3 region has 11 residues. Trimming took 5 bases from V and 2 from J, leaving 2 bases between them. In nucleotides, the CDR3 is TGTGCCAGCAGTCCCACAGATACGCAGTATTTT. Encoded protein: CASSPTDTQYF.

This clonotype was counted only a few times. The chain joins TRBV11-1 to TRBJ2-3; D possibly corresponds to TRBD1 (5 bases). V lost 6 bases to trimming and J lost 6 bases, with 19 bases between them. This CDR3 is 15 amino acids long. Germline values: CDR1 SGHAT, CDR2 FQDESV (reference sequence). CDR3 loop: CASSLTGSPSDTQYF. For the CDR3, the DNA is TGTGCCAGCAGTCTTACAGGTTCCCCGTCGGATACGCAGTATTTT.